One sample yielded the 27 T cell receptor beta chains listed below, sequenced in a study of monozygotic twins with cystic fibrosis. Data came from immunoSEQ multiplex PCR; TCRdb stores just in-frame clones and leaves some out. The table has 30,000 or so clones, roughly 97% seen once. The sample taken for sequencing was blood. All receptors derive from a girl aged 2 to 9 with cystic fibrosis.

The chain links TRBV4-1 to TRBJ1-2; D unclear. This CDR3 is 17 amino acids long. Trimming took off 4 bases at V and 0 bases at J, with 18 bases between the two ends. Germline-derived CDR1 and CDR2 are MGHRA and YSYEKL. As DNA, the CDR3 is TGCGCCAGCAGCCGTGGCTTCGGCCCGGGGACTAACTATGGCTACACCTTC. Translation gives CASSRGFGPGTNYGYTF.

The chain couples TRBV10-3 to TRBJ2-7; 7 nucleotides align to TRBD2. Germline lookup yields CDR1 ENHRY and CDR2 SYGVKD. V was clipped by 0 bases and J by 3 bases; unmatched bases: 2. This CDR3 contains 14 residues. CDR3 loop: CAISESAGVYEQYF. Written as DNA, the CDR3 is TGTGCCATCAGTGAGTCTGCGGGAGTCTACGAGCAGTACTTC.

The CDR3 DNA sequence: TGTGCCAGCAGCCCAGACAGAAACTATGGCTACACCTTC. It is translated as CASSPDRNYGYTF. This rearrangement joins TRBV7-6 to TRBJ1-2; TRBD1 is a possible D gene (5 bases). CDR1 is SGHVS, CDR2 FNYEAQ, per germline. This CDR3 comprises 13 residues. V lost 5 bases and J lost 2, with 9 bases in between.

This chain uses TRBV5-1 with TRBJ2-2; no clear D. The CDR3 loop spans 16 amino acids. Deletions cut 1 base from V and 5 bases from J, with 15 bases between. The germline CDR1 and CDR2 sequences are SGHRS and YFSETQ. DNA of the CDR3: TGCGCCAGCAGCTTGCGCCCAGGTTGGGGAACCGGGGAGCTGTTTTTT. Its protein product is CASSLRPGWGTGELFF.

The chain employs TRBV5-6 and TRBJ1-6; 9 nucleotides line up with TRBD1. Germline-derived CDR1 and CDR2 are SGHDT and YYEEEE. V lost 4 bases to trimming and J lost 6 bases; unmatched junction nucleotides: 8. The CDR3 extends over 16 amino acids. CDR3 in DNA: TGTGCCAGCAGCACTGGACAGGGGTCCGTTAATTCACCCCTCCACTTT. This gives the protein CASSTGQGSVNSPLHF.

The chain combines TRBV10-2 with TRBJ2-3, with D tentatively TRBD1 or TRBD2 (5 bases each). CDR1 WSHSY and CDR2 SAAADI come from the germline V gene. This CDR3 is built from 15 residues. Trimming removed 8 bases from V and 5 bases from J, with 20 bases in between. The CDR3 protein is CASSAGTARIDTQYF. CDR3 in DNA: TGCGCCAGCTCCGCCGGGACCGCTCGTATAGATACGCAGTATTTT.

The chain couples TRBV7-6 to TRBJ1-2, with D unresolved. The CDR3 runs 14 residues. V shed 6 bases and J shed 3 bases, with 14 bases lying between them. Germline V CDR1 and CDR2: SGHVS, FNYEAQ. Here the CDR3 DNA reads TGTGCCAGCAGTCCGTCTGGGGAGGACTATGGCTACACCTTC. Translation gives CASSPSGEDYGYTF.

The gene calls are TRBV7-2 and TRBJ1-1, with 9 bases identical to TRBD1. Germline V gene sequence: CDR1 SGHTA, CDR2 FQGNSA. The V gene end was trimmed by 5 bases and the J gene end by 1 base; junction bases not matched to a gene: 5. This CDR3 has 15 residues. CDR3 loop: CASSPGQGTNTEAFF. CDR3 sequence (DNA): TGTGCCAGCAGCCCGGGACAGGGAACGAACACTGAAGCTTTCTTT.

V gene TRBV19 combines with J gene TRBJ2-5; D gene ambiguous. V was clipped by 0 bases and J by 5 bases, with 10 bases between them. The CDR3 extends over 14 amino acids. The germline gives CDR1 LNHDA, CDR2 SQIVND (reference sequence). The CDR3 coding sequence is TGTGCCAGTAGTATAGAGCTGTCTAGGGAGACCCAGTACTTC. Its protein is CASSIELSRETQYF.

The V gene is TRBV2, the J gene TRBJ1-1, with D maybe TRBD1 (6 bases). Germline V lookup: CDR1 SNHLY, CDR2 FYNNEI. The CDR3 consists of 15 residues. V gave up 2 bases and J gave up 8 bases, with 18 bases separating them. The CDR3 loop reads CASSERGTSTSEAFF. CDR3 nucleotide sequence: TGTGCCAGCAGTGAAAGGGGGACGTCCACGTCCGAAGCTTTCTTT.

This clone has just one count. The chain joins TRBV4-1 to TRBJ2-7; 8 bases map to TRBD1. CDR1 MGHRA and CDR2 YSYEKL come from the germline V gene. The J segment lost 2 bases and the V segment lost 1 base, leaving 4 bases of the junction unmatched. This CDR3 is built from 15 residues. The CDR3 loop reads CASSQGTGRTYEQYF. CDR3 in DNA: TGCGCCAGCAGCCAAGGGACAGGGAGGACCTACGAGCAGTACTTC.

The table lists this clone with a count of one. The chain links TRBV7-2 to TRBJ1-1; the D is unclear. Germline V gene data show CDR1 as SGHTA and CDR2 as FQGNSA. The ends were cut back, 1 base at V and 7 bases at J, with 10 bases in the middle. The CDR3 contains 13 residues. CDR3 DNA sequence: TGTGCCAGCAGCTTAGGTGGCGGGTATGAAGCTTTCTTT. Translation: CASSLGGGYEAFF.

The rearrangement uses TRBV11-2 and TRBJ2-3; D may be TRBD2 (5 bases). V was cut by 3 bases and J by 4 bases, with 8 bases left in between. CDR1 and CDR2 (germline): SGHAT, FQNNGV. This CDR3 is 13 amino acids long. CDR3 nucleotide sequence: TGTGCCAGCAGCTTTGGACTCTCAGATACGCAGTATTTT. As protein: CASSFGLSDTQYF. Supplemented by reference TRBV11-2 and TRBJ2-3, the full variable domain reads EAGVAQSPRYKIIEKRQSVAFWCNPISGHATLYWYQQILGQGPKLLIQFQNNGVVDDSQLPKDRFSAERLKGVDSTLKIQPAKLEDSAVYLCASSFGLSDTQYFGPGTRLTVL.

The chain employs TRBV2 and TRBJ2-3, with TRBD2 matching over 8 bases. Germline assignment: CDR1 SNHLY and CDR2 FYNNEI. CDR3 length: 13 residues. V shed 9 bases, J shed 5 bases, and the junction held 7 bases outside the gene matches. The CDR3 region is CASSTSVVDTQYF. The CDR3 region has the DNA TGTGCCAGTTCGACTAGCGTGGTAGATACGCAGTATTTT. Together with reference TRBV2 and TRBJ2-3, the CDR3 gives the full variable domain: EPEVTQTPSHQVTQMGQEVILRCVPISNHLYFYWYRQILGQKVEFLVSFYNNEISEKSEIFDDQFSVERPDGSNFTLKIRSTKLEDSAMYFCASSTSVVDTQYFGPGTRLTVL.

In DNA form, the CDR3 reads TGTGCCAGTATGGGGGGACAGGGGCCGCGCTTTAATAGCAATCAGCCCCAGCATTTT. It encodes CASMGGQGPRFNSNQPQHF. The V gene is TRBV19, the J gene TRBJ1-5, with 10 nucleotides matching TRBD1. The V gene end was trimmed by 7 bases and the J gene end by 0 bases; junction bases not matched to a gene: 15. CDR3 size: 19 residues. From germline, CDR1 is LNHDA and CDR2 SQIVND (reference sequence).

Only one count was recorded for this clone. The chain joins TRBV7-6 to TRBJ2-3, with D possibly matching TRBD2 (6 bases). V was trimmed by 6 bases and J by 11 bases, leaving 15 bases between them. This CDR3 has 12 amino acids. Germline loops: CDR1 SGHVS, CDR2 FNYEAQ. CDR3 in DNA: TGTGCCAGCAGGGGCGGGACTGACGGGCAGTATTTT. Residues: CASRGGTDGQYF.

This sequence joins TRBV7-2 and TRBJ1-2, with unresolved D. The CDR3 covers 13 residues. Trimming stripped 5 bases from V and 7 bases from J, with 14 bases between. Germline values: CDR1 SGHTA, CDR2 FQGNSA. The CDR3 is CASSRTLGPGYTF. The CDR3 nucleotides read TGTGCCAGCAGCCGCACCCTGGGCCCTGGCTACACCTTC.

This clone was seen only once. The chain carries TRBV19 and TRBJ2-1; 7 bases align to TRBD1. Germline lookup yields CDR1 LNHDA and CDR2 SQIVND (reference sequence). The CDR3 is 15 amino acids. V lost 8 bases and J lost 2; bases outside the gene matches: 9. As DNA, the CDR3 is TGTGCCAGTGAACTTACAGGGGCCACCTACAATGAGCAGTTCTTC. The encoded protein is CASELTGATYNEQFF.

The genes are TRBV28 and TRBJ1-1; D unclear. Germline V gene sequence: CDR1 MDHEN, CDR2 SYDVKM. V gave up 8 bases and J gave up 0 bases, with 7 bases separating them. The CDR3 covers 12 residues. The CDR3 DNA sequence: TGTGCCAGCTGGGGAATGAACACTGAAGCTTTCTTT. This gives the protein CASWGMNTEAFF.

This chain links TRBV15 with TRBJ2-5, with TRBD2 matching 11 bases. Trimming took 11 bases from V and 5 from J; bases not matched to a gene: 7. The CDR3 is 13 amino acids. CDR1 and CDR2 from the germline V gene are LNHNV and YYDKDF (reference sequence). The CDR3 region is CAARLAGRETQYF. CDR3 nucleotides: TGTGCCGCAAGACTAGCGGGAAGGGAGACCCAGTACTTC.

Remarks on this clone: The limits of the CDR3 on the DNA are not certain, so only TCRdb's listed CDR3 is given. The CDR3 sequence is CASSILAGYGDRTGAEAFF. This chain connects TRBV19 to TRBJ1-1; the table's D call, TRBD1, has no DNA check behind it. Per germline, CDR1 LNHDA and CDR2 SQIVND (reference sequence). The CDR3 totals 19 residues, both ends included.

The chain links TRBV9 to TRBJ1-5, with 9 bases fitting TRBD1. Germline assignment: CDR1 SGDLS and CDR2 YYNGEE. V trimming: 0 bases; J trimming: 2 bases; junction bases outside the gene matches: 0. The CDR3 runs 15 residues. The CDR3 nucleotides read TGTGCCAGCAGCGTAGGGGACAGGGGCAATCAGCCCCAGCATTTT. Translation: CASSVGDRGNQPQHF.

The chain uses TRBV5-1 and TRBJ2-1, with 7 bases aligning to TRBD2. This CDR3 is 16 amino acids long. Looked up from germline, CDR1 is SGHRS and CDR2 is YFSETQ. V lost 0 bases and J lost 8; bases outside the gene matches: 11. As DNA, the CDR3 is TGCGCCAGCAGCTTGGAGGGGCGGGAGTTGGTTGATGAGCAGTTCTTC. It translates to CASSLEGRELVDEQFF.

V usage is TRBV2 and J usage is TRBJ1-1; D uncertain. V lost 1 base and J lost 3, with 6 bases in between. Germline lookup yields CDR1 SNHLY and CDR2 FYNNEI. This CDR3 contains 13 residues. The CDR3, as DNA: TGTGCCAGCAGTGAAGACGGGTACACTGAAGCTTTCTTT. This gives the protein CASSEDGYTEAFF.

The V and J genes are TRBV7-9 and TRBJ1-2; D unresolved. The ends were cut back, 5 bases at V and 5 bases at J, with 6 bases in the middle. CDR3 length equals 11 residues. Germline V gives CDR1 SEHNR, CDR2 FQNEAQ (reference sequence). The CDR3 DNA is TGTGCCAGCAGCCGGTATTATGGCTACACCTTC. Amino acids: CASSRYYGYTF.

The chain combines TRBV7-9 with TRBJ1-2; 8 bases match TRBD1. J gave up 6 bases and V 4 bases, and 1 base lay outside the gene matches. The length of the CDR3 is 12 residues. From germline, CDR1 is SEHNR and CDR2 FQNEAQ (reference sequence). The CDR3 spells CASSSGQDGYTF. For the CDR3, the DNA is TGTGCCAGCAGCTCGGGACAGGATGGCTACACCTTC.

This clone was observed once. The chain is built from TRBV5-1 and TRBJ2-7, with 7 nucleotides matching TRBD1. The CDR3 is 13 residues long. With V trimmed by 2 bases and J by 3 bases, 2 bases remained unmatched. Germline CDR1 is SGHRS and CDR2 is YFSETQ. The CDR3 sequence is CASSLQGSYEQYF. Here the CDR3 DNA reads TGCGCCAGCAGCTTACAGGGGAGCTACGAGCAGTACTTC.